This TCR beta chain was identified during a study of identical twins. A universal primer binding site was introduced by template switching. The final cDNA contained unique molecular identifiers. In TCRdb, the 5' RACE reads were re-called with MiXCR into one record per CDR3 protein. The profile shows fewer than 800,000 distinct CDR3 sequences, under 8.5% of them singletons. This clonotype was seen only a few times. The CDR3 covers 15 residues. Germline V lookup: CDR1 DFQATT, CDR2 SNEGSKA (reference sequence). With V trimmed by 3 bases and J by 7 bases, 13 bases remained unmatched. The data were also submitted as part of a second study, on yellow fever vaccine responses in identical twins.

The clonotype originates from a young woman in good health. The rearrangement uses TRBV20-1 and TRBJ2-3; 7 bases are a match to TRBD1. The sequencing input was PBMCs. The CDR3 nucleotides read TGCAGTGCTAGTATTACAGGGGCCTCGTCGAATACGCAGTATTTT. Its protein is CSASITGASSNTQYF.